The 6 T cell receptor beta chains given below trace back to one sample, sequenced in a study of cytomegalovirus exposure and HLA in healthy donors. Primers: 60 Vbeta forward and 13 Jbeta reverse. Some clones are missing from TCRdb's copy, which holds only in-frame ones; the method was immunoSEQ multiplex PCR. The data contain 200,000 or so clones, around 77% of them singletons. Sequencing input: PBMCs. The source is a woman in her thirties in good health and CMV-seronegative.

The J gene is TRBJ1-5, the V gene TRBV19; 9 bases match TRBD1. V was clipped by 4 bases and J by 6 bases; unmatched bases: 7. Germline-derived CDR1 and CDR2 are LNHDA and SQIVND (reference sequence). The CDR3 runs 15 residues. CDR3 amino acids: CASSTGTGSFQPQHF. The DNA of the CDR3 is TGTGCCAGTAGTACCGGGACAGGGTCTTTTCAGCCCCAGCATTTT. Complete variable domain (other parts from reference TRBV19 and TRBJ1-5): DGGITQSPKYLFRKEGQNVTLSCEQNLNHDAMYWYRQDPGQGLRLIYYSQIVNDFQKGDIAEGYSVSREKKESFPLTVTSAQKNPTAFYLCASSTGTGSFQPQHFGDGTRLSIL.

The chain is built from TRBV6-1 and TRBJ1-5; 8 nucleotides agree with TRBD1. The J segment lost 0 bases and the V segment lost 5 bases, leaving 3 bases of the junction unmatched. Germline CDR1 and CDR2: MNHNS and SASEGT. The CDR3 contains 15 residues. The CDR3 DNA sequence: TGTGCCAGCAGTACTGGGACAGGTAGCAATCAGCCCCAGCATTTT. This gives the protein CASSTGTGSNQPQHF.

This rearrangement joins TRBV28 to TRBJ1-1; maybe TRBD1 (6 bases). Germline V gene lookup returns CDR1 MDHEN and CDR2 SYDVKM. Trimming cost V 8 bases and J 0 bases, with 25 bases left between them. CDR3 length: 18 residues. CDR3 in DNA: TGTGCCAGCGCCTTAGATTTGACCCGACAGGAACTGAACACTGAAGCTTTCTTT. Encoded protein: CASALDLTRQELNTEAFF.

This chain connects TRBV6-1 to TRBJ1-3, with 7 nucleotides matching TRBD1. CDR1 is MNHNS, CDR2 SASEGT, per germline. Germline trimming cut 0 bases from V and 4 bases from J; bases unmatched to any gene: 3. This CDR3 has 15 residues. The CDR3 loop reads CASSEATGAGNTIYF. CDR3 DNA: TGTGCCAGCAGTGAAGCAACAGGGGCCGGAAACACCATATATTTT.

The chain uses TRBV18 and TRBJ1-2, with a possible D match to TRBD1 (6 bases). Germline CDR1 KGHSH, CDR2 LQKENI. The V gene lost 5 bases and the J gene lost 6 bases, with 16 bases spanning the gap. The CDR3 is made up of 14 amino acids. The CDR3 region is CASSFRTATNGYTF. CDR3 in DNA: TGTGCCAGCTCATTTCGGACAGCCACTAATGGCTACACCTTC.

CDR3 bases: TGCAGCGTTGACCCCGGGAGGGCCGGGGAGCTGTTTTTT. Translation: CSVDPGRAGELFF. The chain is built from TRBV29-1 and TRBJ2-2; 8 nucleotides agree with TRBD2. This CDR3 has 13 residues. Germline CDR1 is SQVTM and CDR2 is ANQGSEA. V gave up 3 bases and J gave up 6 bases; unmatched junction bases: 3.